One and the same sample provided the 20 T cell receptor beta chains below, sequenced in a study of CXCR3-negative and CXCR3-positive naive CD8 T cells. The study made its TRB cDNA libraries by 5' RACE, adding UMI labels. For each CDR3 protein, TCRdb gives one entry from its re-call of the 5' RACE reads, without DNA. Its clone listing holds about 120,000 distinct CDR3 sequences. These receptors' antigens are unknown. General study results and limits: More hydrophobic TRB CDR3s occurred in CXCR3-positive than in CXCR3-negative naive cells.

Sample: naive CXCR3+ CD8+ T cells from blood. Regarding subset: CD45RO-CCR7+CD27+CD95- naive CD8+ T cells expressing CXCR3 (TNR3+). These TCRs come from a human donor in good health. Some clones in this sample may be carry-over from other donors' samples.

The chain couples TRBV7-8 to TRBJ2-3; TCRdb indicates TRBD1, and absent DNA this call remains unverified. Germline CDR1 is SGHVS and CDR2 is FQNEAQ. The CDR3 runs to 13 residues. The CDR3 protein is CATGHMMADTQYF.

The chain combines TRBV4-2 with TRBJ2-1. Germline-derived CDR1 and CDR2 are LGHNA and YNFKEQ. The CDR3 is made up of 12 amino acids. CDR3 loop: CASSQGLGEQFF.

V gene TRBV6-6 combines with J gene TRBJ2-7; the TCRdb D gene call, TRBD2, has no DNA to confirm it. Per the germline V gene, CDR1 is MNHNY and CDR2 is SVGAGI (reference sequence). The CDR3 runs to 16 residues. This chain's CDR3 is CASSYGPGTSRHEQYF.

The chain couples TRBV10-3 to TRBJ1-1; TCRdb returns TRBD1, unconfirmable since there is no DNA. There are 14 residues in the CDR3. Germline V gene lookup returns CDR1 ENHRY and CDR2 SYGVKD. The CDR3 spells CAISERTRDTEAFF.

The rearrangement joins TRBV12-3 or TRBV12-4 to TRBJ1-1. This CDR3 region has 13 residues. The chain's CDR3 is CASRRGLDTEAFF.

The chain is built from TRBV9 and TRBJ1-5; lacking DNA, the TRBD1 call made by TCRdb goes unchecked. This CDR3 contains 14 residues. Germline values: CDR1 SGDLS, CDR2 YYNGEE. CDR3 sequence: CASSRRTGDQPQHF.

CDR3: CSAREGARSSYEQYF. This sequence joins TRBV20-1 and TRBJ2-7; with no DNA, the TCRdb D assignment of TRBD1 cannot be verified. From germline, CDR1 is DFQATT and CDR2 SNEGSKA (reference sequence). The CDR3 loop spans 15 amino acids.

The chain combines TRBV9 with TRBJ1-2. This CDR3 comprises 15 residues. CDR1 is SGDLS and CDR2 is YYNGEE in the germline V gene. The chain's CDR3 is CASSFSGTANYGYTF.

The chain couples TRBV28 to TRBJ2-1; TCRdb reports TRBD2, a call that lacks DNA to check it against. CDR1 is MDHEN and CDR2 is SYDVKM in the germline V gene. This CDR3 has 14 residues. CDR3 protein: CASSPGLAVNEQFF.

The CDR3 loop is CASATSSSYEQYF. The rearrangement links TRBV7-9 to TRBJ2-7. The V gene's germline CDR1 is SEHNR and CDR2 FQNEAQ (reference sequence). The CDR3 consists of 13 residues. The entire variable domain, with the rest obtained from reference TRBV7-9 and TRBJ2-7, is as follows: DTGVSQNPRHKITKRGQNVTFRCDPISEHNRLYWYRQTLGQGPEFLTYFQNEAQLEKSRLLSDRFSAERPKGSFSTLEIQRTEQGDSAMYLCASATSSSYEQYFGPGTRLTVT.

V and J are TRBV27 and TRBJ2-1; TCRdb lists TRBD1, though no DNA is available to test this call. Germline CDR1 MNHEY, CDR2 SMNVEV (reference sequence). The CDR3 is 16 amino acids. The CDR3 region is CASSLAGPGSYNEQFF.

CDR3 sequence: CASSAKGGAYEKLFF. The chain couples TRBV4-1 to TRBJ1-4; the TCRdb D gene call, TRBD1, has no DNA to confirm it. The CDR3 length is 15 residues. From germline, CDR1 is MGHRA and CDR2 YSYEKL.

The J gene is TRBJ2-2, the V gene TRBV7-7; the TRBD2 assignment by TCRdb is unverifiable without DNA. CDR1 is SSHAT and CDR2 is FNYEAQ in the germline V gene (reference sequence). The CDR3 extends over 17 amino acids. CDR3 in amino acids: CASSQDGLAGVGGELFF.

The rearrangement joins TRBV28 to TRBJ1-5. Germline lookup yields CDR1 MDHEN and CDR2 SYDVKM. This CDR3 has 14 residues. CDR3 region: CASGEGMGNQPQHF.

This CDR3 reads CASKLRDSNTGELFF. The chain employs TRBV7-9 and TRBJ2-2; TCRdb calls TRBD1, which cannot be checked without DNA. Germline-derived CDR1 and CDR2 are SEHNR and FQNEAQ (reference sequence). The CDR3 runs to 15 residues. The full variable domain, in which reference TRBV7-9 and TRBJ2-2 provide the parts outside the CDR3, is DTGVSQNPRHKITKRGQNVTFRCDPISEHNRLYWYRQTLGQGPEFLTYFQNEAQLEKSRLLSDRFSAERPKGSFSTLEIQRTEQGDSAMYLCASKLRDSNTGELFFGEGSRLTVL.

This rearrangement joins TRBV12-3 or TRBV12-4 to TRBJ2-7; the D call from TCRdb, TRBD1, cannot be confirmed without DNA. The CDR3 has 13 amino acids. CDR3: CASRSRSSYEQYF.

The chain couples TRBV7-8 to TRBJ2-1; absent DNA, TCRdb's TRBD2 call cannot be checked. From germline, CDR1 is SGHVS and CDR2 FQNEAQ. The CDR3 has 17 residues. CDR3: CAGSLSRVGLTYNEQFF.

This chain uses TRBV7-6 with TRBJ1-1; TCRdb returns TRBD1, unconfirmable since there is no DNA. CDR3 size: 17 residues. Germline-derived CDR1 and CDR2 are SGHVS and FNYEAQ. CDR3 sequence reads: CASSLHTLGTANTEAFF.

CDR3 residues: CATSRGAGTDTQYF. The chain is built from TRBV15 and TRBJ2-3; TCRdb outputs TRBD1, but without DNA this stays unchecked. Per germline, CDR1 LNHNV and CDR2 YYDKDF (reference sequence). This CDR3 is built from 14 residues. The full variable domain, with the rest looked up from reference TRBV15 and TRBJ2-3, is DAMVIQNPRYQVTQFGKPVTLSCSQTLNHNVMYWYQQKSSQAPKLLFHYYDKDFNNEADTPDNFQSRRPNTSFCFLDIRSPGLGDTAMYLCATSRGAGTDTQYFGPGTRLTVL.

This chain uses TRBV6-5 with TRBJ2-3. Germline lookup yields CDR1 MNHEY and CDR2 SVGAGI. The CDR3 is 13 amino acids. CDR3 protein: CASSYLESDTQYF.